The source of this T cell receptor (beta chain) is a study of shared clonotypes between healthy human individuals. General study results and limits: Shared clonotypes: about 5.3% naive CD4, roughly 4% naive CD8, 2.3% memory CD4, over 0.3% memory CD8.

In the case of this clone: What it binds is unknown.

Clones were read by immunoSEQ multiplex PCR, and TCRdb kept only the in-frame ones, dropping some. The table has approximately 1,500,000 clones, 95% to 99% seen once. Germline CDR1 and CDR2: SGHRS and YFSETQ. The V and J ends lost 2 bases and 7 bases respectively, with 9 bases between them. The length of the CDR3 is 13 residues. The clonotype was recovered from a man between 25 and 39 years old in good health. The sample was naive CD4+ T cells sorted from blood. The sample's subset: CD45RA+ positively selected. The J gene is TRBJ1-4, the V gene TRBV5-1, with D tentatively TRBD1 (5 bases). CDR3 nucleotide sequence: TGCGCCAGCAGCTTTGGGGCGGGTGAAAAACTGTTTTTT. Protein product: CASSFGAGEKLFF. Combining the CDR3 with reference TRBV5-1 and TRBJ1-4 gives the whole variable domain KAGVTQTPRYLIKTRGQQVTLSCSPISGHRSVSWYQQTPGQGLQFLFEYFSETQRNKGNFPGRFSGRQFSNSRSEMNVSTLELGDSALYLCASSFGAGEKLFFGSGTQLSVL.